The 29 T cell receptor beta chains reported below all come from one sample, sequenced in a study of T cell responses to AZD1222 COVID-19 vaccine. TCRdb keeps only in-frame clones here, not all; method: immunoSEQ multiplex PCR. The sample lists 130,000 or so clones, approximately 90% occurring once. The sequencing used peripheral blood, collected 28 days after the second AZD1222 dose. These TCRs come from an adult who received the AZD1222 COVID-19 vaccine.

V usage is TRBV19 and J usage is TRBJ2-1; D is possibly TRBD1 (6 bases). Germline-derived CDR1 and CDR2 are LNHDA and SQIVND (reference sequence). This CDR3 has 15 residues. Trimming pared 1 base from V and 6 bases from J, leaving 13 bases between. The DNA for the CDR3 is TGTGCCAGTAGTATAGTGTTAGGACAGTTCAATGAGCAGTTCTTC. This gives the protein CASSIVLGQFNEQFF.

This clone came up a few times. The V and J genes are TRBV19 and TRBJ1-2; tentative D call: TRBD1 (5 bases). This CDR3 has 16 amino acids. V was clipped by 6 bases and J by 4 bases, with 21 bases between them. CDR1 is LNHDA, CDR2 SQIVND, per germline (reference sequence). The CDR3 loop is CASRGGTGALRYGYTF. The CDR3 nucleotides are TGTGCCAGTAGGGGAGGAACAGGCGCCCTCCGCTATGGCTACACCTTC.

The rearrangement joins TRBV5-1 to TRBJ2-5; D call uncertain. CDR3 size: 14 residues. V gave up 4 bases and J gave up 2 bases, with 12 bases separating them. Germline-derived CDR1 and CDR2 are SGHRS and YFSETQ. The chain's CDR3 is CASSHPHRQETQYF. CDR3 sequence (DNA): TGCGCCAGCAGCCACCCCCACAGACAAGAGACCCAGTACTTC.

The rearrangement joins TRBV7-2 to TRBJ1-2; D not resolved. CDR3 size: 15 residues. From germline, CDR1 is SGHTA and CDR2 FQGNSA. With 2 bases removed from V and 2 bases from J, the gap between germline ends came to 12 bases. CDR3 amino acids: CASSLINFLNYGYTF. DNA of the CDR3: TGTGCCAGCAGCTTAATAAATTTCTTGAACTATGGCTACACCTTC.

This clone was seen just once. This chain joins TRBV5-1 and TRBJ1-4; D gene unclear. CDR3 length: 16 amino acids. Germline V gene sequence: CDR1 SGHRS, CDR2 YFSETQ. The germline V and J ends were trimmed by 0 bases and 3 bases, with 12 bases remaining between them. The CDR3 spells CASSLGRTNANEKLFF. DNA of the CDR3: TGCGCCAGCAGCTTGGGACGGACCAACGCTAATGAAAAACTGTTTTTT.

The chain couples TRBV7-8 to TRBJ2-5, with 7 nucleotides matching TRBD1. After removal of 9 bases from V and 3 bases from J, the junction contained 13 bases not matched to a gene. CDR1 is SGHVS, CDR2 FQNEAQ, per germline. This CDR3 spans 15 amino acids. DNA of the CDR3: TGTGCCAGTGCACAACCCAGGGGGTTCGAAGAGACCCAGTACTTC. The encoded protein is CASAQPRGFEETQYF.

The V and J genes are TRBV27 and TRBJ2-1; the D gene is possibly TRBD1 (5 bases). Trimming cost V 6 bases and J 5 bases, with 8 bases left between them. Germline V gene data show CDR1 as MNHEY and CDR2 as SMNVEV (reference sequence). The CDR3 length is 12 residues. The chain's CDR3 is CASRQTDNEQFF. The DNA of the CDR3 is TGTGCCAGCAGACAGACAGACAATGAGCAGTTCTTC.

The rearrangement joins TRBV18 to TRBJ1-2; D is uncertain. The V gene lost 4 bases and the J gene lost 8 bases, with 8 bases spanning the gap. CDR3 length: 11 residues. The germline gives CDR1 KGHSH, CDR2 LQKENI. The CDR3 loop is CASSLGRGYTF. The CDR3 coding sequence is TGTGCCAGCTCACTTGGCCGGGGCTACACCTTC.

This chain connects TRBV5-4 to TRBJ2-1; 7 bases line up with TRBD2. This CDR3 region has 14 residues. V shed 3 bases and J 7 bases; nucleotides not matched to a gene: 7. CDR1 and CDR2 (germline): SGHNT, YYREEE (reference sequence). The CDR3 reads CASSWAGALNEQFF. The CDR3 region has the DNA TGTGCCAGCAGCTGGGCGGGAGCTCTGAATGAGCAGTTCTTC.

This sequence joins TRBV5-6 and TRBJ2-2, with TRBD2 matching 12 bases. The germline V gene has CDR1 SGHDT and CDR2 YYEEEE. The CDR3 length is 17 residues. V shed 4 bases and J 5 bases; nucleotides not matched to a gene: 9. The CDR3 DNA reads as TGTGCCAGCAGCCCAACTTGGACTAGCGGGAAAACCGGGGAGCTGTTTTTT. Translating gives CASSPTWTSGKTGELFF. Supplemented by reference TRBV5-6 and TRBJ2-2, the full variable domain reads DAGVTQSPTHLIKTRGQQVTLRCSPKSGHDTVSWYQQALGQGPQFIFQYYEEEERQRGNFPDRFSGHQFPNYSSELNVNALLLGDSALYLCASSPTWTSGKTGELFFGEGSRLTVL.

J is TRBJ1-2 and V is TRBV6-2 or TRBV6-3; D ambiguous. CDR3 length equals 14 residues. Trimming shortened V by 2 bases and J by 2 bases, and 9 bases separated the two germline ends. Germline lookup yields CDR1 MNHEY and CDR2 SVGEGT. DNA for the CDR3: TGTGCCAGCAGTTACGGCGTCGGAAACTATGGCTACACCTTC. Its translation: CASSYGVGNYGYTF.

The CDR3 coding sequence is TGTGCCAGCAGCTCCGGGGGACGCACTAGCACAGATACGCAGTATTTT. It yields the protein CASSSGGRTSTDTQYF. The J gene is TRBJ2-3, the V gene TRBV7-9; a possible D gene is TRBD2 (6 bases). Per germline, CDR1 SEHNR and CDR2 FQNEAQ (reference sequence). The CDR3 totals 16 residues. Trimming shortened V by 4 bases and J by 0 bases, and 14 bases separated the two germline ends. Full variable domain (remainder filled in from reference TRBV7-9 and TRBJ2-3): DTGVSQNPRHKITKRGQNVTFRCDPISEHNRLYWYRQTLGQGPEFLTYFQNEAQLEKSRLLSDRFSAERPKGSFSTLEIQRTEQGDSAMYLCASSSGGRTSTDTQYFGPGTRLTVL.

This clone came up once. The rearrangement links TRBV6-5 to TRBJ2-3; the match to TRBD2 covers 10 bases. Losses at the gene ends were 10 bases for V and 6 bases for J; bases not matched to a gene: 10. The germline CDR1 and CDR2 sequences are MNHEY and SVGAGI. This CDR3 is built from 14 residues. CDR3 protein: CATRTSGAQDTQYF. DNA for the CDR3: TGTGCCACCCGGACTAGCGGAGCCCAGGATACGCAGTATTTT.

The chain uses TRBV5-1 and TRBJ2-7; 8 nucleotides align to TRBD2. CDR1 and CDR2 from the germline V gene are SGHRS and YFSETQ. Trimming removed 4 bases from V and 3 bases from J; junction bases left unmatched: 6. The CDR3 length is 14 residues. CDR3 residues: CASSAGTSDYEQYF. CDR3 DNA sequence: TGCGCCAGCAGCGCCGGGACTAGTGACTACGAGCAGTACTTC.

The chain has TRBV27 and TRBJ2-7; 7 bases match TRBD2. Germline CDR1 is MNHEY and CDR2 is SMNVEV (reference sequence). The V segment lost 5 bases and the J segment 2 bases; nucleotides outside the gene matches: 21. The CDR3 contains 19 residues. CDR3 protein: CASSVRRTSPLKWTYEQYF. As DNA, the CDR3 is TGTGCCAGCAGTGTAAGGCGGACTAGTCCCTTGAAATGGACCTACGAGCAGTACTTC.

This chain uses TRBV5-1 with TRBJ2-1; a possible D gene is TRBD1 (8 bases). Germline values: CDR1 SGHRS, CDR2 YFSETQ. The germline V and J ends were trimmed by 1 base and 8 bases, with 16 bases remaining between them. This CDR3 is 15 amino acids long. The CDR3 DNA sequence: TGCGCCAGCAGCTTGACAGGGGGGACTACTTATGAGCAGTTCTTC. This encodes CASSLTGGTTYEQFF.

The chain uses TRBV7-9 and TRBJ2-7; D is perhaps TRBD2 (5 bases). Trimming shortened V by 4 bases and J by 0 bases, and 19 bases separated the two germline ends. CDR3 length equals 17 residues. Germline CDR1 SEHNR, CDR2 FQNEAQ (reference sequence). Here the CDR3 reads CASSSPLERFSSYEQYF. The CDR3 DNA reads as TGTGCCAGCAGCTCCCCTCTTGAGCGGTTCTCCTCCTACGAGCAGTACTTC.

This rearrangement joins TRBV4-2 to TRBJ1-1; D call uncertain. The CDR3 is 15 residues long. Germline V gene sequence: CDR1 LGHNA, CDR2 YNFKEQ. Trimming took 1 base from V and 0 from J, leaving 9 bases between them. The CDR3 DNA reads TGTGCCAGCAGCCAAGGCGATGGGATGAACACTGAAGCTTTCTTT. It codes for CASSQGDGMNTEAFF.

V and J are TRBV7-3 and TRBJ2-3; 7 bases agree with TRBD1. V shed 8 bases and J 4 bases; nucleotides not matched to a gene: 6. CDR3 length: 13 residues. CDR1 is SGHTA and CDR2 is FQGTGA in the germline V gene. For the CDR3, the DNA is TGTGCCAGCGGGAGACAGGGCTCAGATACGCAGTATTTT. Residues: CASGRQGSDTQYF.

The chain recombines TRBV14 with TRBJ2-2, with 9 nucleotides matching TRBD1. Trimming at V came to 5 bases and at J to 4 bases, leaving 5 bases not matched to a gene. The length of the CDR3 is 15 residues. Germline V gene lookup returns CDR1 SGHDN and CDR2 FVKESK. The CDR3 sequence: CASSKGQGATGELFF. Written as DNA, the CDR3 is TGTGCCAGCAGCAAGGGACAGGGAGCCACCGGGGAGCTGTTTTTT.

The chain employs TRBV12-2 and TRBJ1-2. TRBV12-2 is a recognized pseudogene. CDR3 length equals 14 residues. The CDR3 loop reads CASRLNFNLYGYTF. The DNA of the CDR3 is TGTGCAAGTCGCTTGAATTTCAACCTTTATGGCTACACCTTC.

The rearrangement links TRBV6-5 to TRBJ2-7; D might be TRBD1 (6 bases). V shed 6 bases and J shed 0 bases, with 12 bases lying between them. In germline, CDR1 is MNHEY, CDR2 SVGAGI. This CDR3 is 14 amino acids long. CDR3 sequence (DNA): TGTGCCAGCAGCCCCCGGGACAACTCCTACGAGCAGTACTTC. Protein product: CASSPRDNSYEQYF.

This rearrangement joins TRBV19 to TRBJ2-7, with 8 bases that match TRBD1. The CDR3 runs to 13 residues. The trim removed 5 bases at V and 3 bases at J, leaving 3 bases unmatched. Germline V gene lookup returns CDR1 LNHDA and CDR2 SQIVND (reference sequence). CDR3 nucleotide sequence: TGTGCCAGTAGTGGGACAGGAAACTACGAGCAGTACTTC. This sequence encodes CASSGTGNYEQYF.

The rearrangement links TRBV3-1 (or the pseudogene TRBV3-2) to TRBJ1-6; D is unclear. This CDR3 has 12 residues. The germline V and J ends were trimmed by 2 bases and 8 bases, with 4 bases remaining between them. Germline CDR1 is LGHDT and CDR2 is YNNKEL (reference sequence). CDR3 in amino acids: CASSQSDSPLHF. The CDR3, as DNA: TGTGCCAGCAGCCAATCTGATTCACCCCTCCACTTT.

In this sample, this clone turned up once. The gene calls are TRBV5-1 and TRBJ2-1, with 8 bases lining up with TRBD2. The germline CDR1 and CDR2 sequences are SGHRS and YFSETQ. This CDR3 is 16 amino acids long. V gave up 0 bases and J gave up 3 bases; unmatched junction bases: 5. The CDR3 DNA follows: TGCGCCAGCAGCTTGGACCCAGCGGGGGACTACAATGAGCAGTTCTTC. Protein: CASSLDPAGDYNEQFF.

The CDR3 region is CASSPWTSASYEQYF. The CDR3 DNA reads TGCGCCAGCAGCCCGTGGACTAGCGCAAGCTACGAGCAGTACTTC. J is TRBJ2-7 and V is TRBV5-1; 9 nucleotides align to TRBD2. Germline V gene sequence: CDR1 SGHRS, CDR2 YFSETQ. This CDR3 is built from 15 residues. J was trimmed by 3 bases and V by 4 bases; bases with no gene match: 8.

V gene TRBV20-1 combines with J gene TRBJ2-1, with D perhaps matching TRBD1 (6 bases). This CDR3 is 15 amino acids long. Looked up from germline, CDR1 is DFQATT and CDR2 is SNEGSKA (reference sequence). Trimming left V 3 bases short and J 9 bases short, with 21 bases between. Here the CDR3 DNA reads TGCAGTGCTAGTTGGGACACAACTAGAAAGGGTGAGCAGTTCTTC. Its protein is CSASWDTTRKGEQFF.

V gene TRBV12-3 or TRBV12-4 combines with J gene TRBJ2-5; no reliable D call. The CDR3 spans 13 residues. Trimming removed 3 bases at V and 2 bases at J, with 7 bases between. The CDR3 region is CASSFPPQETQYF. In DNA, the CDR3 is TGTGCCAGCAGTTTTCCCCCTCAAGAGACCCAGTACTTC.

V usage is TRBV30 and J usage is TRBJ1-1; D gene uncertain. CDR3 length: 13 amino acids. CDR1 GTSNPN and CDR2 SVGIG come from the germline V gene (reference sequence). Trimming took 6 bases from V and 1 from J, leaving 12 bases between them. CDR3 DNA sequence: TGTGCCTGCTCCCTTTTTCCGAACACTGAAGCTTTCTTT. Its protein product is CACSLFPNTEAFF.